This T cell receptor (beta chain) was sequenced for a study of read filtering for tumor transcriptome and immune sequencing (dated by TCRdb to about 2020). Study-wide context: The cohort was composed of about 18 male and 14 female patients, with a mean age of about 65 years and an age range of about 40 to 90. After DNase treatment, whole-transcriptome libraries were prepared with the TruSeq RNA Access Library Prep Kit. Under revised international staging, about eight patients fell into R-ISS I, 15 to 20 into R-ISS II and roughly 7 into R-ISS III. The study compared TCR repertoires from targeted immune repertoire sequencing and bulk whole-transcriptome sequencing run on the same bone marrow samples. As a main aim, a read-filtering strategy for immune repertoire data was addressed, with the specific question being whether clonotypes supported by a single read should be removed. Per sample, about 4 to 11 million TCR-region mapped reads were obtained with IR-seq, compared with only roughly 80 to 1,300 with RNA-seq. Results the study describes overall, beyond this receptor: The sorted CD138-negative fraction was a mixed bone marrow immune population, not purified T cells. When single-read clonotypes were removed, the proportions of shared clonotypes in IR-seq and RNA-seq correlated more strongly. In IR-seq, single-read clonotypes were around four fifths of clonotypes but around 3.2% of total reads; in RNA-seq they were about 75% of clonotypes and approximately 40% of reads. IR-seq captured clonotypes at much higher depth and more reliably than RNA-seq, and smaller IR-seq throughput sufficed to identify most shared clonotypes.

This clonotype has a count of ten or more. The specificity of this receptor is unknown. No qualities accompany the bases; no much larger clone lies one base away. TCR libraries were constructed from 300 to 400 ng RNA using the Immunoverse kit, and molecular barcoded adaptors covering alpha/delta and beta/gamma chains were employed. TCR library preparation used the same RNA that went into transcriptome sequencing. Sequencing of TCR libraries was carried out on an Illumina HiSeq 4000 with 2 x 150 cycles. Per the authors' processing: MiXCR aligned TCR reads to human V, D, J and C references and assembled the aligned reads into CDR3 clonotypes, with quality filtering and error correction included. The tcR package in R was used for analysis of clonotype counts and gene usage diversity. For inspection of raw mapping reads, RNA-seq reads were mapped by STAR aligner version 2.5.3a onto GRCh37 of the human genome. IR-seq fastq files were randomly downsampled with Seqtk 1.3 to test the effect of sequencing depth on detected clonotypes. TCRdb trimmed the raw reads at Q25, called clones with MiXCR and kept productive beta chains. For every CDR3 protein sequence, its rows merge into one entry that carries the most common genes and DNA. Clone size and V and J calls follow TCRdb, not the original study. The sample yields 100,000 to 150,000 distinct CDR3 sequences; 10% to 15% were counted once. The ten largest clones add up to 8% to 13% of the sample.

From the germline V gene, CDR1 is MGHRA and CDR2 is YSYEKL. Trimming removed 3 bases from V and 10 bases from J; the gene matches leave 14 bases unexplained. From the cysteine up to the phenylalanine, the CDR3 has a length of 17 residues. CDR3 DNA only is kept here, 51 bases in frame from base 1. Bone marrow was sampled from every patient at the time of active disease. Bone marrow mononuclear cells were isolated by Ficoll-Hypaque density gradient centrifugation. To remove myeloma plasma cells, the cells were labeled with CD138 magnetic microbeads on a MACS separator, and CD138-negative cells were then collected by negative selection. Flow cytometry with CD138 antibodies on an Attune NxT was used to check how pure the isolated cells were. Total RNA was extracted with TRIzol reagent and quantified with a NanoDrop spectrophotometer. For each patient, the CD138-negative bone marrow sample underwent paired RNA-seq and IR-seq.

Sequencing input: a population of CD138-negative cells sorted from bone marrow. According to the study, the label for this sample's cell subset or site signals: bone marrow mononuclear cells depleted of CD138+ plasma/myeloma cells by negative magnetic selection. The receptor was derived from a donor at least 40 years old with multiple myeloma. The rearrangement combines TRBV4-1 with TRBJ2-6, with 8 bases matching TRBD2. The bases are TGCGCCAGCAGCCACCAAGGGCTAGCGGGTCCCCGAAACGTCCTGACTTTC. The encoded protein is CASSHQGLAGPRNVLTF.